Shown below are 5 T cell receptor beta chains from a single sample sequenced in a study of T cell changes during pregnancy in multiple sclerosis. The method was immunoSEQ multiplex PCR; TCRdb's version includes in-frame clones alone and lacks a portion of them. The table records 60,000 to 85,000 clones, approximately 94% of them present only once. The sample in question was peripheral blood, obtained in the third trimester of pregnancy. These receptors were obtained from a female donor with multiple sclerosis, enrolled in a pregnancy study.

This rearrangement joins TRBV28 to TRBJ1-1; the D gene is possibly TRBD1 (5 bases). V was trimmed by 1 base and J by 8 bases, leaving 8 bases between them. Germline loops: CDR1 MDHEN, CDR2 SYDVKM. This CDR3 is 12 amino acids long. CDR3: CASSLSPGEAFF. The CDR3 coding sequence is TGTGCCAGCAGTTTATCCCCAGGGGAAGCTTTCTTT.

V gene TRBV6-5 combines with J gene TRBJ2-2; D perhaps matches TRBD2 (5 bases). V was clipped by 0 bases and J by 4 bases, with 9 bases between them. There are 15 residues in the CDR3. Per germline, CDR1 MNHEY and CDR2 SVGAGI. The CDR3 region is CASSYSMEATGELFF. CDR3 nucleotides: TGTGCCAGCAGTTACTCTATGGAGGCCACCGGGGAGCTGTTTTTT.

The chain combines TRBV6-1 with TRBJ2-7; 7 bases are a match to TRBD1. The length of the CDR3 is 14 residues. Unmatched junction bases numbered 7, after V lost 5 bases and J lost 3 bases. Looked up from germline, CDR1 is MNHNS and CDR2 is SASEGT. Here the CDR3 reads CASSFNRQGYEQYF. Written as DNA, the CDR3 is TGTGCCAGCAGTTTTAACAGACAGGGCTACGAGCAGTACTTC.

The chain links TRBV9 to TRBJ1-2; tentative D call: TRBD1 (5 bases). V lost 2 bases and J lost 0, with 11 bases in between. Per germline, CDR1 SGDLS and CDR2 YYNGEE. The CDR3 runs to 15 residues. CDR3 nucleotides: TGTGCCAGCAGCGTCGCCGACAGAGCTAACTATGGCTACACCTTC. Protein sequence: CASSVADRANYGYTF.

The chain has TRBV9 and TRBJ1-3, with no clear D. Between the trimmed V and J ends, which lost 0 bases and 0 bases, there was a span of 7 bases. Germline V gives CDR1 SGDLS, CDR2 YYNGEE. There are 15 residues in the CDR3. The DNA for the CDR3 is TGTGCCAGCAGCGTAGGAGGTTACTCTGGAAACACCATATATTTT. It yields the protein CASSVGGYSGNTIYF.